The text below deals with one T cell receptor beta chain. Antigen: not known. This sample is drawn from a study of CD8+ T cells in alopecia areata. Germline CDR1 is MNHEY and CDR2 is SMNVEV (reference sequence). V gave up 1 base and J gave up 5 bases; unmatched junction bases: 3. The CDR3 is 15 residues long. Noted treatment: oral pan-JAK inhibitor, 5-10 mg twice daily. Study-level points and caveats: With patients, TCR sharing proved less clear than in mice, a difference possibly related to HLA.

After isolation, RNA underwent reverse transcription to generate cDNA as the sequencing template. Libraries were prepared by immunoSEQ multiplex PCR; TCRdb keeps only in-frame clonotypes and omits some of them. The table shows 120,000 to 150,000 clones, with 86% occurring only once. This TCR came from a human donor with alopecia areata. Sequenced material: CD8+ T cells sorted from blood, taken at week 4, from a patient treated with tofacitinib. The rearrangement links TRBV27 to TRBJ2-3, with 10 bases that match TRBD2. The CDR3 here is CASSLWSGGEDTQYF. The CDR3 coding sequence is TGTGCCAGCAGTTTATGGAGCGGGGGGGAAGATACGCAGTATTTT.